This T cell receptor (beta chain) was recovered during a study of cytomegalovirus exposure and HLA in healthy donors. The study's findings and limits: A reported reduction in N-insertions relative to the approximately 640-donor mean was seen in an Asian-associated ancestry cluster in a later analysis.

V was clipped by 1 base and J by 2 bases, with 17 bases between them. The length of the CDR3 is 16 residues. The germline V gene has CDR1 GTSNPN and CDR2 SVGIG (reference sequence). A remark on this clone: Its target is unknown.

The study ran its PCR with 60 Vbeta and 13 Jbeta primers. Under the authors' procedure: Later reanalysis found 75 million to 95 million unique TCR beta chains, 9 million to 12 million of them shared. Sequencing used immunoSEQ multiplex PCR; TCRdb keeps in-frame clones, though not all of them. D and trimming come from the DNA, and the V and J calls and clone size come from that table. The sample lists about 160,000 clones, roughly 80% occurring once. This clonotype was sampled from a woman aged 25 to 39 in good health and CMV-seronegative. The specimen was PBMCs. The chain joins TRBV30 to TRBJ1-2; D possibly corresponds to TRBD1 (6 bases). Here the CDR3 DNA reads TGTGCCTGGAGTGCCACGATGGGCAGGGGAAACTATGGCTACACCTTC. Amino acids: CAWSATMGRGNYGYTF.